Presented here are 31 T cell receptor beta chains from one specimen sequenced in a study of shared T cell receptors in the human thymus. Using immunoSEQ multiplex PCR, the repertoire was profiled, and TCRdb retains in-frame clones only, with some absent. Of about 540,000 clones in the sample, 78% were seen once. This sample was shared with a second study, whose subject was human thymus T cells.

Material: thymocytes. These receptors originate from a boy in the first two years of life with a congenital heart defect.

J is TRBJ1-1 and V is TRBV27; TRBD1 is a possible D gene (5 bases). CDR3 size: 14 residues. V dropped 10 bases and J dropped 0 bases, with 15 bases sitting between them. Looked up from germline, CDR1 is MNHEY and CDR2 is SMNVEV (reference sequence). The CDR3 here is CATRDFPLNTEAFF. The CDR3 nucleotides read TGTGCCACCCGGGACTTTCCCTTGAACACTGAAGCTTTCTTT.

This clone was recorded once. The rearrangement uses TRBV6-5 and TRBJ2-2; D not certain. Germline assignment: CDR1 MNHEY and CDR2 SVGAGI. V was pared by 1 base and J by 2 bases, with 11 bases between. The CDR3 is made up of 16 amino acids. The CDR3 sequence is CASSYWSVHNTGELFF. CDR3 sequence (DNA): TGTGCCAGCAGTTACTGGAGCGTTCATAACACCGGGGAGCTGTTTTTT.

The genes are TRBV19 and TRBJ2-1; 11 positions agree with TRBD2. The trim removed 3 bases at V and 3 bases at J, leaving 1 base unmatched. Germline V gives CDR1 LNHDA, CDR2 SQIVND (reference sequence). The CDR3 is 15 residues long. The CDR3 DNA reads as TGTGCCAGTAGTATGGGACTAGCGGTCTACAATGAGCAGTTCTTC. Encoded protein: CASSMGLAVYNEQFF.

This chain joins TRBV28 and TRBJ2-2, with 11 bases identical to TRBD1. The CDR3 covers 21 residues. Germline CDR1 reads MDHEN; CDR2 reads SYDVKM. Trimming removed 3 bases from V and 5 bases from J; junction bases left unmatched: 20. CDR3 in amino acids: CASSLYPNAGGGTGGTGELFF. CDR3 nucleotide sequence: TGTGCCAGCAGTTTGTACCCGAACGCCGGCGGCGGGACAGGGGGAACCGGGGAGCTGTTTTTT.

V gene TRBV9 combines with J gene TRBJ2-3; weak D call: TRBD1 (6 bases). V lost 4 bases, J lost 4 bases, and 13 bases lay in between. This CDR3 contains 14 residues. Germline CDR1 and CDR2: SGDLS and YYNGEE. The CDR3 loop is CASSPQGWADTQYF. The CDR3 DNA reads TGTGCCAGCAGCCCACAGGGTTGGGCAGATACGCAGTATTTT.

The chain carries TRBV29-1 and TRBJ2-3, with 10 positions matching TRBD1. Trimming cost V 7 bases and J 0 bases; bases outside gene matches: 19. The CDR3 loop spans 19 amino acids. Germline V gives CDR1 SQVTM, CDR2 ANQGSEA. In nucleotides, the CDR3 is TGCAGCGCCCTTGGGGGGTACCCCGGGACAGGGGCTAGCACAGATACGCAGTATTTT. Amino acids: CSALGGYPGTGASTDTQYF.

The rearrangement uses TRBV30 and TRBJ1-5, with D maybe TRBD1 (5 bases). V lost 5 bases and J 4 bases, leaving 15 bases between the germline ends. Germline assignment: CDR1 GTSNPN and CDR2 SVGIG (reference sequence). The length of the CDR3 is 14 residues. CDR3 amino acids: CAWGGARQNQPQHF. In nucleotides, the CDR3 is TGTGCCTGGGGTGGGGCCAGACAAAATCAGCCCCAGCATTTT.

This clone has more than one count but fewer than ten. The chain couples TRBV27 to TRBJ1-4, with D possibly matching TRBD1 (6 bases). Germline CDR1 MNHEY, CDR2 SMNVEV (reference sequence). There are 13 residues in the CDR3. V was cut by 6 bases and J by 8 bases, with 13 bases left in between. CDR3 amino acids: CASSPGRGEKLFF. The CDR3 DNA reads TGTGCCAGCAGCCCTGGCAGGGGAGAAAAACTGTTTTTT.

The CDR3: CASSLEVGPTYEQYF. CDR3 nucleotide sequence: TGTGCCAGCAGCTTGGAGGTGGGGCCTACGTACGAGCAGTACTTC. This chain joins TRBV5-4 and TRBJ2-7; maybe TRBD1 (5 bases). V lost 0 bases to trimming and J lost 4 bases, with 14 bases between them. The CDR3 extends over 15 amino acids. Germline V gene data show CDR1 as SGHNT and CDR2 as YYREEE (reference sequence).

The chain is built from TRBV12-5 and TRBJ2-7; D may be TRBD2 (5 bases). Germline CDR1 LGHNT, CDR2 FRNRAP. The V end was cut by 0 bases, the J end by 7 bases, with 25 bases between. CDR3 length: 18 residues. CDR3: CASGLVDASGSPSGEQYF. As DNA, the CDR3 is TGTGCTAGTGGTTTGGTGGACGCATCGGGGAGTCCTTCGGGGGAGCAGTACTTC.

This chain connects TRBV2 to TRBJ1-5; 10 bases are shared with TRBD1. The V segment lost 1 base and the J segment 1 base; nucleotides outside the gene matches: 4. Germline CDR1 is SNHLY and CDR2 is FYNNEI. This CDR3 spans 17 amino acids. The CDR3, as DNA: TGTGCCAGCAGTGAAGGGGGGGACAGGGGAAGCAATCAGCCCCAGCATTTT. Its protein product is CASSEGGDRGSNQPQHF.

Written as DNA, the CDR3 is TGTGTCAGAAGCTTAGGGGCAGGGGGCTTACGCGGCTACACCTTC. Encoded protein: CVRSLGAGGLRGYTF. This sequence joins TRBV7-5 and TRBJ1-2; TRBD1, as called in the table, went unchecked against the DNA. TRBV7-5 corresponds to a pseudogene. The CDR3 runs to 15 residues.

This chain uses TRBV11-2 with TRBJ1-5; possibly TRBD1 for D (5 bases). V was trimmed by 4 bases and J by 3 bases, leaving 16 bases between them. This CDR3 spans 16 amino acids. CDR1 and CDR2 from the germline V gene are SGHAT and FQNNGV. The CDR3 DNA reads as TGTGCCAGCAGCTCAAGTTTGACAGAGTCCAATCAGCCCCAGCATTTT. Amino acid sequence: CASSSSLTESNQPQHF.

This clone was seen a single time. The rearrangement joins TRBV15 to TRBJ2-5; TRBD1 matches at 7 bases. The CDR3 extends over 14 amino acids. From germline, CDR1 is LNHNV and CDR2 YYDKDF (reference sequence). J was trimmed by 4 bases and V by 3 bases; bases with no gene match: 5. For the CDR3, the DNA is TGTGCCACCAGCAGGACAGGGTCCACAGAGACCCAGTACTTC. Protein product: CATSRTGSTETQYF.

J is TRBJ2-3 and V is TRBV18; a possible D gene is TRBD2 (5 bases). The CDR3 sequence is 15 residues long. Trimming took 2 bases from V and 4 from J, leaving 13 bases between them. Germline V gene lookup returns CDR1 KGHSH and CDR2 LQKENI. The CDR3 nucleotides read TGTGCCAGCTCACCAACTAGACAATTTGCAGATACGCAGTATTTT. The encoded protein is CASSPTRQFADTQYF.

This sequence joins TRBV11-2 and TRBJ2-1; 14 bases align to TRBD2. The CDR3 loop spans 18 amino acids. The germline V gene has CDR1 SGHAT and CDR2 FQNNGV. V lost 4 bases to trimming and J lost 0 bases; unmatched junction nucleotides: 5. The CDR3 DNA reads as TGTGCCAGCAGCTCGGGACTAGCGGGAGAGAGCTCCTACAATGAGCAGTTCTTC. Protein: CASSSGLAGESSYNEQFF.

This clone came up a few times. This chain links TRBV19 with TRBJ1-2, with TRBD1 matching over 9 bases. CDR1 is LNHDA and CDR2 is SQIVND in the germline V gene (reference sequence). The CDR3 is 15 residues long. Trimming cost V 6 bases and J 2 bases; bases outside gene matches: 7. Here the CDR3 DNA reads TGTGCCAGTAGGACGGACAGGGGACGAAACTATGGCTACACCTTC. Protein: CASRTDRGRNYGYTF.

This chain joins TRBV5-1 and TRBJ2-5, with 11 bases identical to TRBD1. The CDR3 runs 16 residues. Germline V lookup: CDR1 SGHRS, CDR2 YFSETQ. The ends lost 3 bases at V and 1 base at J; junction bases unmatched: 5. CDR3 sequence: CASSSRTGGGQETQYF. The CDR3 DNA reads as TGCGCCAGCAGCTCCCGGACAGGGGGCGGCCAAGAGACCCAGTACTTC.

This chain uses TRBV19 with TRBJ1-5; 10 nucleotides agree with TRBD1. The CDR3 is 19 residues long. Losses at the gene ends were 3 bases for V and 0 bases for J; bases not matched to a gene: 11. The germline gives CDR1 LNHDA, CDR2 SQIVND (reference sequence). As DNA, the CDR3 is TGTGCCAGTAGTATGGCTTGGGACAGGGGTCAAAATAGCAATCAGCCCCAGCATTTT. Its protein is CASSMAWDRGQNSNQPQHF.

The V and J genes are TRBV7-6 and TRBJ1-2; TRBD1 is a possible D gene (5 bases). V lost 4 bases to trimming and J lost 5 bases, with 17 bases between them. The CDR3 extends over 15 amino acids. CDR1 is SGHVS, CDR2 FNYEAQ, per germline. CDR3 DNA: TGTGCCAGCAGCTGGCAAACAGGCCAGTGGTATGGCTACACCTTC. Encoded protein: CASSWQTGQWYGYTF.

The chain employs TRBV28 and TRBJ2-6, with 7 bases fitting TRBD2. The CDR3 is made up of 17 amino acids. The V segment lost 3 bases and the J segment 0 bases; nucleotides outside the gene matches: 5. Germline V gene sequence: CDR1 MDHEN, CDR2 SYDVKM. The CDR3 reads CASSLAGAASGANVLTF. The CDR3 nucleotides read TGTGCCAGCAGTTTGGCGGGAGCCGCCTCTGGGGCCAACGTCCTGACTTTC.

V and J are TRBV14 and TRBJ2-7; 7 nucleotides agree with TRBD2. The CDR3 runs 11 residues. The J segment lost 7 bases and the V segment lost 5 bases, leaving 2 bases of the junction unmatched. The V gene's germline CDR1 is SGHDN and CDR2 FVKESK. The CDR3 DNA is TGTGCCAGCAGCGGGGAGGGGGAGCAGTACTTC. Amino acid sequence: CASSGEGEQYF.

This clone was detected once. The chain combines TRBV29-1 with TRBJ2-7; TRBD1 aligns across 8 bases. Germline values: CDR1 SQVTM, CDR2 ANQGSEA. J gave up 5 bases and V 6 bases, and 6 bases lay outside the gene matches. The CDR3 totals 12 residues. CDR3 in DNA: TGCAGCGTACCTGACAGGGGCAACGAGCAGTACTTC. It encodes CSVPDRGNEQYF.

A few counts support this clone. This chain joins TRBV6-6 and TRBJ1-5; TRBD1 matches 7 bases. The CDR3 is 15 residues long. Per germline, CDR1 MNHNY and CDR2 SVGAGI (reference sequence). Trimming removed 10 bases from V and 0 bases from J; junction bases left unmatched: 9. CDR3 in DNA: TGTGCCATCGGGACAGTAAGTAATAGCAATCAGCCCCAGCATTTT. Its protein is CAIGTVSNSNQPQHF.

The chain is built from TRBV19 and TRBJ2-7; D not resolved. The CDR3 consists of 12 residues. Per germline, CDR1 LNHDA and CDR2 SQIVND (reference sequence). Trimming removed 8 bases at V and 4 bases at J, with 12 bases between. The CDR3 spells CASRSGQYEQYF. In DNA, the CDR3 is TGTGCCAGTCGTAGTGGTCAGTACGAGCAGTACTTC.

The chain has TRBV30 and TRBJ2-1; 8 bases agree with TRBD2. V shed 0 bases, J shed 7 bases, and the junction held 11 bases outside the gene matches. The CDR3 contains 16 residues. In germline, CDR1 is GTSNPN, CDR2 SVGIG (reference sequence). CDR3 in DNA: TGTGCCTGGAGTGTACGGTCCAGCGGGAGAGGTAATGAGCAGTTCTTC. Protein: CAWSVRSSGRGNEQFF.

This sequence joins TRBV5-4 and TRBJ2-7; 9 bases are a match to TRBD2. CDR1 and CDR2 (germline): SGHNT, YYREEE (reference sequence). The CDR3 sequence is 13 residues long. V lost 4 bases and J lost 6; bases outside the gene matches: 5. The DNA of the CDR3 is TGTGCCAGCAGCCCGGGACTAGCTGGCGAGCAGTACTTC. It encodes CASSPGLAGEQYF.

This chain links TRBV18 with TRBJ1-2; 7 bases align to TRBD1. Germline CDR1 and CDR2: KGHSH and LQKENI. Trimming cost V 4 bases and J 8 bases; bases outside gene matches: 7. There are 13 residues in the CDR3. The CDR3 is CASSHTRGRGYTF. The DNA of the CDR3 is TGTGCCAGCTCACATACAAGGGGGCGAGGCTACACCTTC.

This clone has more than one count but fewer than ten. The chain uses TRBV10-3 and TRBJ1-3, with 7 bases that match TRBD1. V shed 9 bases, J shed 4 bases, and the junction held 6 bases outside the gene matches. Per the germline V gene, CDR1 is ENHRY and CDR2 is SYGVKD. This CDR3 is built from 13 residues. CDR3 loop: CAIYRGRGNTIYF. CDR3 bases: TGTGCCATTTACAGGGGCCGGGGAAACACCATATATTTT.

The chain uses TRBV4-2 and TRBJ2-1; TRBD2 aligns across 11 bases. This CDR3 has 22 amino acids. Germline CDR1 LGHNA, CDR2 YNFKEQ. V shed 1 base, J shed 3 bases, and the junction held 20 bases outside the gene matches. This chain's CDR3 is CASSQAGRGPWTSGPLYNEQFF. The CDR3 nucleotides are TGTGCCAGCAGCCAAGCAGGTAGGGGGCCCTGGACTAGCGGGCCGCTCTACAATGAGCAGTTCTTC.

The chain joins TRBV6-5 to TRBJ1-2; D remains ambiguous. Trimming pared 7 bases from V and 3 bases from J, leaving 9 bases between. Germline lookup yields CDR1 MNHEY and CDR2 SVGAGI. This CDR3 has 12 amino acids. The CDR3 bases are TGTGCCAGCACCGGAGGATACTATGGCTACACCTTC. It specifies CASTGGYYGYTF.